The entry below gives a single T cell receptor (beta chain) sequence along with its context. Its matching antigen is unknown. Patients were ineligible given autoimmune disease history or systemic immunosuppression. Sampling times: baseline, cycle 4 day 1, cycle 7 day 1. V lost 4 bases and J 0 bases, leaving 14 bases between the germline ends. The CDR3 has 16 residues. In germline, CDR1 is PRHDT, CDR2 FYEKMQ (reference sequence). Assay used: immunoSEQ multiplex PCR; TCRdb lists only in-frame clones, some missing. Here the sample spans almost 90,000 clones, about 86% being singletons. These data are taken from a study of OX40 agonist ivuxolimab in advanced cancers. Study-wide background: Ivuxolimab, which patients received intravenously every 2 weeks, was dosed at 0.01 to 10 mg/kg. Study-wide points: Clonal expansion among partial responders at 0.1-3.0 mg/kg ranked near the lowest.

This material consisted of CD4+ or CD8+ T cells sorted from blood, taken in a trial of the OX40 agonist ivuxolimab. The receptor comes from an adult with an advanced solid tumor such as melanoma, head and neck, liver or kidney cancer. The V gene is TRBV13, the J gene TRBJ2-3; possible D gene TRBD1, 5 bases. Written as DNA, the CDR3 is TGTGCCAGCAGCTCCTTGGTCTCAGGGAGCACAGATACGCAGTATTTT. Its translation is CASSSLVSGSTDTQYF. Using reference TRBV13 and TRBJ2-3 for the parts outside the CDR3, the full variable domain is AAGVIQSPRHLIKEKRETATLKCYPIPRHDTVYWYQQGPGQDPQFLISFYEKMQSDKGSIPDRFSAQQFSDYHSELNMSSLELGDSALYFCASSSLVSGSTDTQYFGPGTRLTVL.